Sequencing of this T cell receptor (beta chain) was carried out in a study of blood T cell repertoires in COVID-19. Study details: COVID-19 samples, acute and convalescent, were from the United States, Italy and Spain.

This CDR3 has 14 residues. Germline trimming cut 6 bases from V and 10 bases from J; bases unmatched to any gene: 11. Germline values: CDR1 SGHTA, CDR2 FQGNSA. Authors' analysis steps: Estimation of nucleated cell counts was performed using reference gene primer amplification. Assay used: immunoSEQ multiplex PCR; TCRdb lists only in-frame clones, some missing. Clonal size and the V and J genes are those of that table, whereas D and trimming came from the DNA. The data contain about 200,000 clones, roughly 82% of them singletons. The sample comprised PBMCs or T cells enriched from blood (not recorded which). This clonotype was obtained from a man aged 35-49 years with acute COVID-19. This chain links TRBV7-2 with TRBJ2-5; 10 nucleotides match TRBD2. The CDR3 reads CASRETSGSSVQYF. The CDR3 DNA reads TGTGCCAGCAGGGAGACTAGCGGGTCTTCGGTCCAGTACTTC. Based on the CDR3 plus reference TRBV7-2 and TRBJ2-5, the full variable domain is GAGVSQSPSNKVTEKGKDVELRCDPISGHTALYWYRQSLGQGLEFLIYFQGNSAPDKSGLPSDRFSAERTGGSVSTLTIQRTQQEDSAVYLCASRETSGSSVQYFGPGTRLLVL.